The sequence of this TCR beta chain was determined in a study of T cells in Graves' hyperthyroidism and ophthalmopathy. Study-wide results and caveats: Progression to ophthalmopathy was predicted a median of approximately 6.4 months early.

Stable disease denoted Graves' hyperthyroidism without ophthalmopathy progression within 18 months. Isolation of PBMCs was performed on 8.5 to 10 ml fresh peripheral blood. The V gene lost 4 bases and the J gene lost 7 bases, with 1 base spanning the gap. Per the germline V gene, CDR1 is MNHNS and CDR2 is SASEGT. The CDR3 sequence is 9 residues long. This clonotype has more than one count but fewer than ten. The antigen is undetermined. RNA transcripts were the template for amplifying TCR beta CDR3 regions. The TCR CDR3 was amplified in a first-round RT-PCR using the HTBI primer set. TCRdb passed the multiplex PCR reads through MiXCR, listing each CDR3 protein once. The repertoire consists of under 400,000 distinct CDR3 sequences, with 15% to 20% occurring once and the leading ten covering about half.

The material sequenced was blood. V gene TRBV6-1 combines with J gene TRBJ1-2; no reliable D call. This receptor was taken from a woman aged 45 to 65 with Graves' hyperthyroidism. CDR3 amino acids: CASSGGYTF. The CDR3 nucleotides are TGTGCCAGCAGTGGTGGCTACACCTTC.